A single sample is the source of the 11 T cell receptor beta chains below, sequenced in a study of PD-L1 blockade in urothelial cancer. The method was immunoSEQ multiplex PCR; TCRdb's version includes in-frame clones alone and lacks a portion of them. The sample has approximately 37,000 clones; 83% are singletons. The sequencing here drew on PBMCs, taken around atezolizumab (anti-PD-L1) treatment. Receptors were obtained from a man between 60 and 75 years old with urothelial cancer.

The chain links TRBV6-5 to TRBJ1-5, with D tentatively TRBD1 (5 bases). Trimming took 3 bases from V and 3 from J, leaving 15 bases between them. This CDR3 region has 16 residues. CDR1 and CDR2 from the germline V gene are MNHEY and SVGAGI. The CDR3 loop is CASSYRTQGPNQPQHF. The DNA for the CDR3 is TGTGCCAGCAGTTATCGAACCCAGGGCCCCAATCAGCCCCAGCATTTT.

There are a few counts of this clone. The rearrangement links TRBV11-3 to TRBJ2-2; TRBD1 matches at 11 bases. The CDR3 runs to 15 residues. Germline V gene data show CDR1 as SGHNT and CDR2 as YENEEA. J was trimmed by 3 bases and V by 4 bases; bases with no gene match: 1. As DNA, the CDR3 is TGTGCCAGCAGCTGGGGACAGGGGGACACCGGGGAGCTGTTTTTT. This sequence encodes CASSWGQGDTGELFF. The variable domain in full, completed from reference TRBV11-3 and TRBJ2-2, reads EAGVVQSPRYKIIEKKQPVAFWCNPISGHNTLYWYLQNLGQGPELLIRYENEEAVDDSQLPKDRFSAERLKGVDSTLKIQPAELGDSAVYLCASSWGQGDTGELFFGEGSRLTVL.

V is TRBV25-1 and J is TRBJ2-7; 8 bases are shared with TRBD1. Unmatched junction bases numbered 6, after V lost 3 bases and J lost 2 bases. The CDR3 runs to 15 residues. Per germline, CDR1 MGHDK and CDR2 SYGVNS. CDR3 sequence (DNA): TGTGCCAGCAGTGACTCCACAGGGGGGACCTACGAGCAGTACTTC. Translating gives CASSDSTGGTYEQYF.

The sample holds one count of this clone. This CDR3 reads CASSPGQVTEAFF. For the CDR3, the DNA is TGTGCCAGTAGTCCCGGACAGGTAACTGAAGCTTTCTTT. V and J are TRBV19 and TRBJ1-1; 7 nucleotides align to TRBD1. The CDR3 consists of 13 residues. Trimming at V came to 5 bases and at J to 5 bases, leaving 5 bases not matched to a gene. The germline V gene has CDR1 LNHDA and CDR2 SQIVND (reference sequence).

This rearrangement joins TRBV5-6 to TRBJ1-1, with a weak D call TRBD1 (5 bases). Between the trimmed V and J ends, which lost 0 bases and 4 bases, there was a span of 16 bases. CDR3 size: 16 residues. Germline V lookup: CDR1 SGHDT, CDR2 YYEEEE. CDR3 sequence reads: CASSLAGGVRFTEAFF. CDR3 DNA: TGTGCCAGCAGCTTGGCCGGAGGGGTAAGGTTCACTGAAGCTTTCTTT.

The chain recombines TRBV6-5 with TRBJ1-3; 8 bases are a match to TRBD1. This CDR3 spans 15 amino acids. Germline CDR1 reads MNHEY; CDR2 reads SVGAGI. V was pared by 10 bases and J by 1 base, with 9 bases of the junction left unmatched. CDR3 in DNA: TGTGCCACCCAACCCCGACAGGGGTCTGGAAACACCATATATTTT. Translating gives CATQPRQGSGNTIYF.

V usage is TRBV4-1 and J usage is TRBJ1-4; no clear D. Germline values: CDR1 MGHRA, CDR2 YSYEKL. V shed 4 bases and J shed 0 bases, with 9 bases lying between them. This CDR3 is built from 15 residues. CDR3 region: CASSLAPTTNEKLFF. In DNA, the CDR3 is TGCGCCAGCAGCCTAGCGCCAACAACTAATGAAAAACTGTTTTTT.

The chain links TRBV19 to TRBJ2-1; TRBD2 aligns across 14 bases. The V gene's germline CDR1 is LNHDA and CDR2 SQIVND (reference sequence). The CDR3 is made up of 19 amino acids. Trimming cost V 5 bases and J 0 bases; bases outside gene matches: 9. The CDR3 region has the DNA TGTGCCAGTAGTGGCTCGGGACTAGCGGGGGCAAGCTCCTACAATGAGCAGTTCTTC. Protein product: CASSGSGLAGASSYNEQFF.

The chain recombines TRBV6-5 with TRBJ2-5; D may be TRBD2 (6 bases). The CDR3 is 14 amino acids. The germline V gene has CDR1 MNHEY and CDR2 SVGAGI. The V end lost 4 bases, the J end lost 3 bases, and 12 bases lay between the germline ends. The chain's CDR3 is CASSSALAKETQYF. Here the CDR3 DNA reads TGTGCCAGCAGTTCCGCCCTAGCGAAAGAGACCCAGTACTTC.

The V and J genes are TRBV15 and TRBJ2-7; weak D call: TRBD1 (7 bases). Trimming removed 5 bases from V and 5 bases from J, with 16 bases in between. The CDR3 extends over 14 amino acids. CDR1 is LNHNV, CDR2 YYDKDF, per germline (reference sequence). CDR3 sequence (DNA): TGTGCCACCAGCCCGACTAGGGGGCAGGACGAGCAGTACTTC. Residues: CATSPTRGQDEQYF.

This clone was observed a few times. This sequence joins TRBV19 and TRBJ2-2; 12 bases are shared with TRBD2. J lost 5 bases, V lost 8 bases, and 3 bases had no gene match. Germline CDR1 and CDR2: LNHDA and SQIVND (reference sequence). The CDR3 runs to 14 residues. CDR3 amino acids: CASRLAGATGELFF. In DNA form, the CDR3 reads TGTGCCAGTCGACTAGCGGGAGCTACCGGGGAGCTGTTTTTT.